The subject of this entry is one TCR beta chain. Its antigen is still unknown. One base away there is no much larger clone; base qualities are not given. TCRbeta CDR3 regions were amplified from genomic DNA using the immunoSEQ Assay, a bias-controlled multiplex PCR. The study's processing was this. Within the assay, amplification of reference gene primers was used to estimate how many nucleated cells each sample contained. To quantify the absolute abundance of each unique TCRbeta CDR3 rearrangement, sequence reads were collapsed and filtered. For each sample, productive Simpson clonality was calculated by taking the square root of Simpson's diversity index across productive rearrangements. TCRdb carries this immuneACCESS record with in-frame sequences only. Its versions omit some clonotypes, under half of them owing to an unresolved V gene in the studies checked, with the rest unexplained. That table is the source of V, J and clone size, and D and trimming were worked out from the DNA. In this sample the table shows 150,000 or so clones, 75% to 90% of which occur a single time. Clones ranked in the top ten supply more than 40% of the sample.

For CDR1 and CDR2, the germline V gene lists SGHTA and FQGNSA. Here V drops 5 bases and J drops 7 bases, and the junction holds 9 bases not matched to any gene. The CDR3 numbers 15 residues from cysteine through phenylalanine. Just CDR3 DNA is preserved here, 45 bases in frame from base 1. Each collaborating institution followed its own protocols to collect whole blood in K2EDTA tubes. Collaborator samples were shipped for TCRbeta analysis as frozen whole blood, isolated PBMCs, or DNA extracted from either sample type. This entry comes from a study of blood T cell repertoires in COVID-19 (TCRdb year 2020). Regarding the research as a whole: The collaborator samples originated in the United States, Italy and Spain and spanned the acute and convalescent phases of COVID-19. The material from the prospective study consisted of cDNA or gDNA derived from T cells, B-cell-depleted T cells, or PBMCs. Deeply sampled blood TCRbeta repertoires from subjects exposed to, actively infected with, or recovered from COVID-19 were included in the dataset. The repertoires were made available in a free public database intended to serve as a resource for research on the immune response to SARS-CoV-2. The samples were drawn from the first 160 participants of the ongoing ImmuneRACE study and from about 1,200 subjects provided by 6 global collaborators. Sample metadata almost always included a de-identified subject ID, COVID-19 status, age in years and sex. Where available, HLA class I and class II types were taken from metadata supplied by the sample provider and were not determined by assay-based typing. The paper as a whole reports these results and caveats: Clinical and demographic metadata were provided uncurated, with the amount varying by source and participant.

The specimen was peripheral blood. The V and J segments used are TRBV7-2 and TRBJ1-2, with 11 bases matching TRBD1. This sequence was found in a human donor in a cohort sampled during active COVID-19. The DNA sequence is TGTGCCAGCAGCCTCGGACAGGGGGCAGGGGGTGGCTACACCTTC. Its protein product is CASSLGQGAGGGYTF.